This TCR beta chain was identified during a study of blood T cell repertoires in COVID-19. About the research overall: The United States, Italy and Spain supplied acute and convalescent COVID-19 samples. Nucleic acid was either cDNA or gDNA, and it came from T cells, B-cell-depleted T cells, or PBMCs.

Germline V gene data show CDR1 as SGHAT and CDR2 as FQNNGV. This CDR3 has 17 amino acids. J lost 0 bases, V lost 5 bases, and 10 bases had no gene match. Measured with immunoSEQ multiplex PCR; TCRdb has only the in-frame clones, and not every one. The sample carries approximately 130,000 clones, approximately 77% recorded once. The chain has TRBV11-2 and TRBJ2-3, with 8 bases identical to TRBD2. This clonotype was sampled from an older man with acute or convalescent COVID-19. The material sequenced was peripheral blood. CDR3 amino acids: CASSPRGGLPSTDTQYF. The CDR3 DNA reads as TGTGCCAGCAGCCCCCGGGGGGGTCTCCCAAGCACAGATACGCAGTATTTT.